This TCR beta chain was captured in a study of T cell responses to AZD1222 COVID-19 vaccine. CDR1 is SGHTA and CDR2 is FQGNSA in the germline V gene. After removal of 4 bases from V and 2 bases from J, the junction contained 3 bases not matched to a gene. The CDR3 has 14 residues. Here immunoSEQ multiplex PCR was the method, and the copy in TCRdb shows in-frame clones only, minus some. The sample has around 74,000 clones; 90% to 95% are singletons. Study-wide results and caveats: With dominance at 160-218 and 743-854, vaccine-associated CD4 TCRs spanned spike. Baseline serology detected seropositivity in only 5 to 7 AZD1222 recipients. The study found Spike-specific TCR breadth and depth rose after two AZD1222 doses. Repertoire samples came only from after the peak T cell response.

Turning to this clone: As yet, its antigen is unknown.

This chain uses TRBV7-2 with TRBJ2-7; TRBD1 matches 9 bases. The receptor was derived from an adult in good health. The sample in question was peripheral blood, obtained on day 0 of MenACWY control vaccination. Here the CDR3 reads CASSSRTGAYEQYF. CDR3 in DNA: TGTGCCAGCAGCTCTCGGACAGGGGCCTACGAGCAGTACTTC.